The next 30 T cell receptor beta chains were all read from a single sample in a study of T cell responses to AZD1222 COVID-19 vaccine (dated by TCRdb to 2020 to 2023). The protocol used for the library was the immunoSEQ multiplex PCR assay. TCRdb took over this immuneACCESS table, retaining in-frame rearrangements with V and J assigned. Such tables are incomplete; in checked studies, under half of the missing clones stem from an unresolved V gene, and the remainder is unexplained. For this sample there are under 150,000 clones; approximately 94% appear just once. The top ten constitute under 2% of the sample. The sample's time point label, decoded: baseline before first vaccination. Sample: peripheral blood, taken on day 0 of AZD1222 vaccination. The origin of the receptors is an adult in good health.

V gene TRBV12-3 or TRBV12-4 combines with J gene TRBJ2-5; tentative D call: TRBD2 (5 bases). The CDR3 contains 13 residues. Trimming left V 5 bases short and J 7 bases short, with 14 bases between. The CDR3 region is CASSPTGVGTQYF. CDR3 coding DNA: TGTGCCAGCAGTCCCACCGGGGTGGGGACCCAGTACTTC.

The CDR3 protein is CATSDFTTGELFF. Here the CDR3 DNA reads TGTGCCACCAGTGATTTTACCACCGGGGAGCTGTTTTTT. This chain links TRBV24-1 with TRBJ2-2; unclear D gene. This CDR3 contains 13 residues. The germline gives CDR1 KGHDR, CDR2 SFDVKD. V lost 1 base and J 4 bases, leaving 3 bases between the germline ends.

In its sample, this clone was seen once. The rearrangement uses TRBV2 and TRBJ2-2; possibly TRBD1 or TRBD2 for D (6 bases each). CDR1 is SNHLY, CDR2 FYNNEI, per germline. Trimming removed 6 bases at V and 7 bases at J, with 12 bases between. The CDR3 loop spans 13 amino acids. The CDR3 protein is CASRGGVGGELFF. In DNA, the CDR3 is TGTGCCAGCAGGGGGGGCGTTGGCGGGGAGCTGTTTTTT.

This chain joins TRBV6-6 and TRBJ1-2; the D gene is possibly TRBD1 (5 bases). The CDR3 has 15 amino acids. Germline CDR1 and CDR2: MNHNY and SVGAGI (reference sequence). V was clipped by 6 bases and J by 8 bases, with 22 bases between them. DNA of the CDR3: TGTGCCAGCAGACCCGACACGTGGGGGGAGGAGGGCTACACCTTC. Its protein product is CASRPDTWGEEGYTF.

This clone was seen only once. The rearrangement links TRBV13 to TRBJ2-3, with D possibly being TRBD1 or TRBD2 (5 bases each). The germline V gene has CDR1 PRHDT and CDR2 FYEKMQ (reference sequence). This CDR3 region has 15 residues. V was pared by 4 bases and J by 3 bases, with 14 bases between. The CDR3 protein is CASSSPGPGTDTQYF. Written as DNA, the CDR3 is TGTGCCAGCAGCTCACCGGGACCAGGGACAGATACGCAGTATTTT.

This chain joins TRBV20-1 and TRBJ1-1; D is unresolved. Germline values: CDR1 DFQATT, CDR2 SNEGSKA (reference sequence). V was trimmed by 6 bases and J by 8 bases, leaving 13 bases between them. This CDR3 is 11 amino acids long. The CDR3 nucleotides read TGCAGTGCGCGGTTAGGGAGGGAAGCTTTCTTT. It is translated as CSARLGREAFF.

The chain carries TRBV9 and TRBJ2-2; D remains ambiguous. CDR1 and CDR2 from the germline V gene are SGDLS and YYNGEE. V lost 1 base to trimming and J lost 5 bases, with 9 bases between them. CDR3 length: 14 residues. The CDR3: CASSVKRGTGELFF. For the CDR3, the DNA is TGTGCCAGCAGCGTAAAACGCGGAACCGGGGAGCTGTTTTTT.

V gene TRBV6-5 combines with J gene TRBJ2-7, with 10 bases matching TRBD1. CDR3 length: 14 amino acids. CDR1 is MNHEY, CDR2 SVGAGI, per germline. V was pared by 6 bases and J by 8 bases, with 10 bases of the junction left unmatched. The CDR3 DNA sequence: TGTGCCAGCAGCCTGACAGGGGGCCAGGTTAAGCAGTACTTC. Translation gives CASSLTGGQVKQYF.

The chain uses TRBV9 and TRBJ1-1; no firm D call. The CDR3 has 14 residues. Between the trimmed V and J ends, which lost 4 bases and 1 base, there was a span of 11 bases. CDR1 and CDR2 from the germline V gene are SGDLS and YYNGEE. CDR3 sequence reads: CASSPQEGNTEAFF. The CDR3 nucleotides are TGTGCCAGCAGCCCCCAGGAGGGGAACACTGAAGCTTTCTTT.

The chain combines TRBV1 with TRBJ1-2. TRBV1 is given as a pseudogene. The CDR3 is made up of 16 amino acids. The CDR3, as DNA: TGCACCAGCAGCCAAAGTCGGGCCTTTCCCCCCTATGGCTACACCTTC. Protein product: CTSSQSRAFPPYGYTF.

This clone was counted once. This chain uses TRBV5-5 with TRBJ1-3; D might be TRBD1 (5 bases). V lost 0 bases and J lost 4, with 11 bases in between. Germline assignment: CDR1 SGHKS and CDR2 YYEKEE (reference sequence). The CDR3 sequence is 15 residues long. CDR3 protein: CASSLGQGFGNTIYF. In DNA form, the CDR3 reads TGTGCCAGCAGCTTGGGCCAGGGATTCGGAAACACCATATATTTT.

This clone appeared a single time. The rearrangement uses TRBV9 and TRBJ2-2; 8 bases match TRBD1. Germline CDR1 and CDR2: SGDLS and YYNGEE. V trimming: 2 bases; J trimming: 4 bases; junction bases outside the gene matches: 4. The CDR3 has 15 residues. CDR3 DNA: TGTGCCAGCAGCGTCAGGGGGCGCGCCACCGGGGAGCTGTTTTTT. Its protein product is CASSVRGRATGELFF.

The rearrangement joins TRBV7-9 to TRBJ1-1, with D perhaps TRBD1 (5 bases). Looked up from germline, CDR1 is SEHNR and CDR2 is FQNEAQ (reference sequence). V lost 6 bases to trimming and J lost 1 base, with 15 bases between them. The CDR3 spans 15 residues. As DNA, the CDR3 is TGTGCCAGCAGACTCGCCCCGGGACGGAACACTGAAGCTTTCTTT. Protein: CASRLAPGRNTEAFF.

This clone was detected once. The chain recombines TRBV18 with TRBJ2-3; D not certain. Germline lookup yields CDR1 KGHSH and CDR2 LQKENI. The CDR3 spans 12 residues. The V end was cut by 6 bases, the J end by 6 bases, with 10 bases between. CDR3: CASSRTSDTQYF. The CDR3 DNA follows: TGTGCCAGCTCTCGGACCTCCGATACGCAGTATTTT.

The chain joins TRBV15 to TRBJ1-1, with TRBD1 as a possible D gene (6 bases). This CDR3 region has 13 residues. Between the trimmed V and J ends, which lost 0 bases and 11 bases, there was a span of 13 bases. The germline V gene has CDR1 LNHNV and CDR2 YYDKDF (reference sequence). CDR3: CATSREEQGWAFF. CDR3 nucleotide sequence: TGTGCCACCAGCAGAGAAGAGCAGGGGTGGGCTTTCTTT.

This clone appeared a few times. The CDR3 region is CASSVDREGISPLHF. CDR3 DNA: TGTGCCAGTAGTGTCGACAGGGAGGGCATTTCACCCCTCCACTTT. The chain is built from TRBV19 and TRBJ1-6, with 7 bases identical to TRBD1. The V and J ends lost 5 bases and 9 bases, in that order; junction bases with no gene match: 10. This CDR3 spans 15 amino acids. Germline V lookup: CDR1 LNHDA, CDR2 SQIVND (reference sequence).

The rearrangement joins TRBV24-1 to TRBJ2-2; possible D gene TRBD2, 6 bases. There are 20 residues in the CDR3. Germline loops: CDR1 KGHDR, CDR2 SFDVKD. The V end was cut by 1 base, the J end by 6 bases, with 26 bases between. Written as DNA, the CDR3 is TGTGCCACCAGTGATTTTAGGGACTTACCCACTCACCGGTGGGCCGGGGAGCTGTTTTTT. This gives the protein CATSDFRDLPTHRWAGELFF.

This chain joins TRBV7-9 and TRBJ1-5; no reliable D call. V lost 2 bases to trimming and J lost 4 bases, with 6 bases between them. From germline, CDR1 is SEHNR and CDR2 FQNEAQ (reference sequence). This CDR3 comprises 13 residues. CDR3 residues: CASSLQENQPQHF. CDR3 DNA sequence: TGTGCCAGCAGCTTACAGGAAAATCAGCCCCAGCATTTT. The complete variable domain, with remaining parts taken from reference TRBV7-9 and TRBJ1-5, reads DTGVSQNPRHKITKRGQNVTFRCDPISEHNRLYWYRQTLGQGPEFLTYFQNEAQLEKSRLLSDRFSAERPKGSFSTLEIQRTEQGDSAMYLCASSLQENQPQHFGDGTRLSIL.

This chain links TRBV29-1 with TRBJ2-5; D possibly corresponds to TRBD1 (6 bases). This CDR3 is built from 12 residues. Germline V gene sequence: CDR1 SQVTM, CDR2 ANQGSEA. Between the trimmed V and J ends, which lost 6 bases and 3 bases, there was a span of 11 bases. The CDR3, as DNA: TGCAGCGTAGCTGACAGGAAAGAGACCCAGTACTTC. Protein: CSVADRKETQYF. The complete variable domain, with remaining parts taken from reference TRBV29-1 and TRBJ2-5, reads SAVISQKPSRDICQRGTSLTIQCQVDSQVTMMFWYRQQPGQSLTLIATANQGSEATYESGFVIDKFPISRPNLTFSTLTVSNMSPEDSSIYLCSVADRKETQYFGPGTRLLVL.

The rearrangement joins TRBV2 to TRBJ2-7, with a tentative D call TRBD2 (5 bases). Germline lookup yields CDR1 SNHLY and CDR2 FYNNEI. V shed 4 bases and J shed 5 bases, with 9 bases lying between them. The CDR3 runs 12 residues. CDR3 DNA sequence: TGTGCCAGCAGTGCCCCCGGGGACGAGCAGTACTTC. Its translation is CASSAPGDEQYF. Drawing the rest from reference TRBV2 and TRBJ2-7, the complete variable domain is EPEVTQTPSHQVTQMGQEVILRCVPISNHLYFYWYRQILGQKVEFLVSFYNNEISEKSEIFDDQFSVERPDGSNFTLKIRSTKLEDSAMYFCASSAPGDEQYFGPGTRLTVT.

The CDR3 sequence is CASRGWGVNEQFF. DNA of the CDR3: TGTGCCAGCCGAGGTTGGGGCGTCAATGAGCAGTTCTTC. The chain recombines TRBV7-2 with TRBJ2-1; a possible D gene is TRBD1 (5 bases). This CDR3 is 13 amino acids long. V was clipped by 8 bases and J by 6 bases, with 14 bases between them. Germline assignment: CDR1 SGHTA and CDR2 FQGNSA. The whole variable domain, filled in from reference TRBV7-2 and TRBJ2-1, reads GAGVSQSPSNKVTEKGKDVELRCDPISGHTALYWYRQSLGQGLEFLIYFQGNSAPDKSGLPSDRFSAERTGGSVSTLTIQRTQQEDSAVYLCASRGWGVNEQFFGPGTRLTVL.

The chain employs TRBV2 and TRBJ1-1; 7 positions agree with TRBD1. This CDR3 contains 13 residues. Germline V lookup: CDR1 SNHLY, CDR2 FYNNEI. Trimming cost V 6 bases and J 8 bases; bases outside gene matches: 9. Written as DNA, the CDR3 is TGTGCCAGCAGGGCTACTTCGACAGGGGAAGCTTTCTTT. Its protein is CASRATSTGEAFF.

In this sample, this clone turned up once. In DNA, the CDR3 is TGTGCCAGGACGGCGGCCCGTGTTTGGGGGGGAGCTTTCTTT. It codes for CARTAARVWGGAFF. The chain couples TRBV27 to TRBJ1-1, with D perhaps matching TRBD1 (5 bases). Trimming removed 9 bases from V and 10 bases from J, with 24 bases in between. This CDR3 comprises 14 residues. CDR1 and CDR2 (germline): MNHEY, SMNVEV (reference sequence).

The chain combines TRBV6-6 with TRBJ2-7; possible D gene TRBD1, 6 bases. The CDR3 spans 14 residues. Deletions cut 6 bases from V and 2 bases from J, with 14 bases between. CDR1 is MNHNY and CDR2 is SVGAGI in the germline V gene (reference sequence). The CDR3, as DNA: TGTGCCAGCAGCTTGGGGCAGGGGCCCTACGAGCAGTACTTC. This gives the protein CASSLGQGPYEQYF.

The rearrangement uses TRBV6-5 and TRBJ1-4; D is unclear. The CDR3 length is 13 residues. Trimming shortened V by 1 base and J by 7 bases, and 7 bases separated the two germline ends. Germline CDR1 MNHEY, CDR2 SVGAGI. Here the CDR3 DNA reads TGTGCCAGCAGTTACTACAGACCTGAAAAACTGTTTTTT. This encodes CASSYYRPEKLFF.

The V and J genes are TRBV18 and TRBJ2-5, with a possible D match to TRBD2 (6 bases). The germline CDR1 and CDR2 sequences are KGHSH and LQKENI. The V end was cut by 4 bases, the J end by 4 bases, with 13 bases between. This CDR3 has 14 residues. CDR3 nucleotides: TGTGCCAGCTCACGAGGGACTGCCCCAGAGACCCAGTACTTC. This translates into CASSRGTAPETQYF.

The CDR3 nucleotides read TGTGCCAGCAGTTCACGCGTTGGAGATTCACCCCTCCACTTT. Its translation: CASSSRVGDSPLHF. The rearrangement joins TRBV27 to TRBJ1-6; no clear D gene. The CDR3 length is 14 residues. V was trimmed by 4 bases and J by 8 bases, leaving 12 bases between them. Per the germline V gene, CDR1 is MNHEY and CDR2 is SMNVEV (reference sequence).

The chain combines TRBV30 with TRBJ1-6; no clear D gene. This CDR3 is 13 amino acids long. Germline V CDR1 and CDR2: GTSNPN, SVGIG (reference sequence). The V end lost 3 bases, the J end lost 10 bases, and 13 bases lay between the germline ends. For the CDR3, the DNA is TGTGCCTGGAGGTTCGGGGAGCGCTCACCCCTCCACTTT. Translating gives CAWRFGERSPLHF.

The chain combines TRBV2 with TRBJ2-1; 11 bases match TRBD2. The CDR3 length is 15 residues. V was clipped by 5 bases and J by 9 bases; unmatched bases: 9. Germline V gene sequence: CDR1 SNHLY, CDR2 FYNNEI. CDR3 sequence: CASSLAGGPGGEQFF. The CDR3 nucleotides are TGTGCCAGCAGTTTAGCGGGAGGGCCAGGGGGTGAGCAGTTCTTC.

The J gene is TRBJ1-1, the V gene TRBV15; no firm D call. The CDR3 has 13 amino acids. The V end lost 7 bases, the J end lost 1 base, and 10 bases lay between the germline ends. Germline V gene sequence: CDR1 LNHNV, CDR2 YYDKDF (reference sequence). This CDR3 is CATTRRGNTEAFF. The CDR3 DNA reads as TGTGCCACCACTCGACGGGGGAACACTGAAGCTTTCTTT.